This is a list of T cell receptor beta chains from one sample in a study of OX40 agonist ivuxolimab in advanced cancers. TCRdb keeps only in-frame clones here, not all; method: immunoSEQ multiplex PCR. The profile shows roughly 56,000 clones, about 89% of them singletons. Sequences were derived from CD4+ or CD8+ T cells sorted from blood, sampled in a trial of the OX40 agonist ivuxolimab. The receptors originated from an adult with an advanced solid tumor such as melanoma, head and neck, liver or kidney cancer. Each CDR3 is given with its conserved first and last residue. The D gene is left open where the match is weak. Clone size appears in some rows only: once, few, many, or a class for an expanded clone.

cdr3_nt cdr3_aa j_call d_call clone_size v_call
TGTGCCAGCAGCTATTCTTCCCCGGATCAGCCCCAGCATTTT CASSYSSPDQPQHF TRBJ1-5 . . TRBV6-6
TGTGCCAGCAGCTTGGGCCCCGGGACTAGCGCGCGGAATGAGCAGTTCTTC CASSLGPGTSARNEQFF TRBJ2-1 TRBD2 once TRBV7-2
TGTGCCAGCAGCGGGGGGTGGGAAGAGACCCAGTACTTC CASSGGWEETQYF TRBJ2-5 . . TRBV7-2
TGTGCCTGGAGTGTCGGGACAGGTGAATTTTGGAATCAGCCCCAGCATTTT CAWSVGTGEFWNQPQHF TRBJ1-5 TRBD1 . TRBV30
TGTGCCAGCAGCTTGGTTCGGGGGCGGAATCAGCCCCAGCATTTT CASSLVRGRNQPQHF TRBJ1-5 . few TRBV5-8
TGTGCCTGGAACCACGTAAGCACAGATACGCAGTATTTT CAWNHVSTDTQYF TRBJ2-3 . . TRBV30
TGCGCCAGCAACCGTGAGGTTAACACTGAAGCTTTCTTT CASNREVNTEAFF TRBJ1-1 . . TRBV5-1
TGCGCCAGCAGTGTTGCAGGTGCCCAGTACTTC CASSVAGAQYF TRBJ2-4 . . TRBV10-2
TGCGCCAGCAGTGCGGGGCAGGTTAATTCACCCCTCCACTTT CASSAGQVNSPLHF TRBJ1-6 . . TRBV10-2
TGCGCCAGCAGTGACTTTCCTTCGAACACCGGGGAGCTGTTTTTT CASSDFPSNTGELFF TRBJ2-2 . . TRBV10-1
TGTGCCAGCAGCTTTGGCCGGTCCTACGAGCAGTACTTC CASSFGRSYEQYF TRBJ2-7 . . TRBV5-8
TGTGCCAGCAGCCGCCCAGGAGCGGGGGGCGTAAACATTCAGTACTTC CASSRPGAGGVNIQYF TRBJ2-4 TRBD2 once TRBV5-6
TGTGCCAGCTCACCACCGGGCAACCAAGAGACCCAGTACTTC CASSPPGNQETQYF TRBJ2-5 . . TRBV18
TGCGCCAGCAGCGCGGGACAGTTAGAGACCCAGTACTTC CASSAGQLETQYF TRBJ2-5 . . TRBV5-1
TGTGCCATCAGGGTCCCACCGGACTATGGCTACACCTTC CAIRVPPDYGYTF TRBJ1-2 . . TRBV10-3
TGTGCCAGCAGCTTAAGAGGGACAGGTCGGGTCGGCTACACCTTC CASSLRGTGRVGYTF TRBJ1-2 TRBD1 . TRBV7-2
TGTGCCAGCAGTTACGGGACAGGGGAAAGCTACACCTTC CASSYGTGESYTF TRBJ1-2 TRBD1 . TRBV6-5
TGTGCCAGCAGCTTAGGAGGGGGCAATCAGCCCCAGCATTTT CASSLGGGNQPQHF TRBJ1-5 . . TRBV11-2
TGTGCTAGTGGTGGAGCGGGAGGGTTGTACACCGGGGAGCTGTTTTTT CASGGAGGLYTGELFF TRBJ2-2 TRBD2 . TRBV12-5
TGTGCCAGCAGTCGAACAGGGTCGAACTATGGCTACACCTTC CASSRTGSNYGYTF TRBJ1-2 . . TRBV6-6
TGTGCCAGCAGTCCGGGGTACGGGGAGACCCAGTACTTC CASSPGYGETQYF TRBJ2-5 . . TRBV6-1
TGTGCCAGCAGCCCGGGACTTGAAGAGACCCAGTACTTC CASSPGLEETQYF TRBJ2-5 . . TRBV11-3
TGTGCCAGCAGCTTAGATGACAGGGGGCGCAATGGCTACACCTTC CASSLDDRGRNGYTF TRBJ1-2 TRBD1 . TRBV7-6
TGCAGCGTTGCAGGACGGGGGCCATACAATGAGCAGTTCTTC CSVAGRGPYNEQFF TRBJ2-1 . . TRBV29-1
TGCGCCAGCAGCTTGTGGGGGGACGAGCAGTACTTC CASSLWGDEQYF TRBJ2-7 . once TRBV5-1
TGTGCCAGCAGGGGCCAGAACTATGGCTACACCTTC CASRGQNYGYTF TRBJ1-2 . . TRBV25-1
TGTGCCAGCAGCCTCACCGGGACAGGACTCACAGATACGCAGTATTTT CASSLTGTGLTDTQYF TRBJ2-3 TRBD1 . TRBV9
TGCAGCGTTGAAGATCAGGGGGGCGGTTTGTTCACTGAAGCTTTCTTT CSVEDQGGGLFTEAFF TRBJ1-1 TRBD1 . TRBV29-1
TGCGCCAGCAGCTTGCAGACAGGGGGTCACACTGAAGCTTTCTTT CASSLQTGGHTEAFF TRBJ1-1 TRBD1 . TRBV5-1
TGCGCCAGCAGCTTAGGGCGGCAGGCGAACACTGAAGCTTTCTTT CASSLGRQANTEAFF TRBJ1-1 . . TRBV5-1
TGTGCCAGCAGCCGGAGGGTAGACACCGGGGAGCTGTTTTTT CASSRRVDTGELFF TRBJ2-2 . . TRBV5-6
TGTGCCAGCAGCTTAGGCCCACGACAGGTGATGACTGGCTACACCTTC CASSLGPRQVMTGYTF TRBJ1-2 . . TRBV7-2
TGTGCCAGCAGACAGCGCTCTGGGGCCAACGTCCTGACTTTC CASRQRSGANVLTF TRBJ2-6 . . TRBV6-1
TGTGCCAGCAGTTCAGGGGACTATGGCTACACCTTC CASSSGDYGYTF TRBJ1-2 . . TRBV27
TGTGCCTGGAGTGCCTCTTTAAATCAGCCCCAGCATTTT CAWSASLNQPQHF TRBJ1-5 . . TRBV30
TGTGCCAGTAAAAAGGGACACGCGAACACTGAAGCTTTCTTT CASKKGHANTEAFF TRBJ1-1 . once TRBV11-2
TGCGCCAGCAGCTTAGGGCGGGGTACCTACAATGAGCAGTTCTTC CASSLGRGTYNEQFF TRBJ2-1 . . TRBV5-1
TGTGCCAGCGGATGGGTGATCGGGGGTCAGCCCCAGCATTTT CASGWVIGGQPQHF TRBJ1-5 . . TRBV28
TGTGCCAGCAGTGAAAAAAGGGGTCAGAGCTCCTATAATTCACCCCTCCACTTT CASSEKRGQSSYNSPLHF TRBJ1-6 . . TRBV6-1
TGTGCCAGCAGGGGTCAGCAGTATATTCGAACTTTCTTT CASRGQQYIRTFF TRBJ1-1 . . TRBV28
TGTGCCAGCAGTTTAAGGCACTACGAGCAGTACTTC CASSLRHYEQYF TRBJ2-7 . . TRBV27